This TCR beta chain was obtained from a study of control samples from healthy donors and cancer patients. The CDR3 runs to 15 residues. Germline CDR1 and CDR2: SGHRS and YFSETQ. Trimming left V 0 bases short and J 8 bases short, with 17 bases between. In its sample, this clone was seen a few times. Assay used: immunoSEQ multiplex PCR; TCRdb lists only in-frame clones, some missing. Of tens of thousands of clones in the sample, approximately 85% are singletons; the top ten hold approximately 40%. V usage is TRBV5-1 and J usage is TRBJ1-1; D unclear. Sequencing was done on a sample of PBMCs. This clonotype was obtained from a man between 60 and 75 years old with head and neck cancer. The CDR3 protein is CASSLVDAGGSEAFF. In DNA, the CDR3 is TGCGCCAGCAGCTTGGTTGATGCGGGCGGGTCGGAAGCTTTCTTT.